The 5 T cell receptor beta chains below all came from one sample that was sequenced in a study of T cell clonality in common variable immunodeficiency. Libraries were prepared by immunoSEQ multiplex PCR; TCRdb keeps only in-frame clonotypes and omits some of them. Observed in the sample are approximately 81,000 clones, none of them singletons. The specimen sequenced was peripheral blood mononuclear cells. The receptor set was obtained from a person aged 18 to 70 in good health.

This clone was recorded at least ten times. Here the CDR3 reads CASSSRTSGRRSTQYF. The CDR3 bases that were read are TGTGCCAGCAGTTCGAGGACTAGCGGGAGGAGGTCGACC. The chain is built from TRBV12-3 or TRBV12-4 and TRBJ2-5; TRBD2 matches 14 bases. The read terminates 3 residues before the CDR3 end, so the remaining end is supplied by the germline J gene. The CDR3 loop spans 16 amino acids. The ends lost 4 bases at V and 7 bases at J; junction bases unmatched: 8.

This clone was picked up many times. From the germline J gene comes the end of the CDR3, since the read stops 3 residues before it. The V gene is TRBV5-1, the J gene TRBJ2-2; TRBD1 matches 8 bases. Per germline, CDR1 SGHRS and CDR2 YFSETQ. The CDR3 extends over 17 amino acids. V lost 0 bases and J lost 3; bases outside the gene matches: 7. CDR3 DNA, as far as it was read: TGCGCCAGCAGCTTGGGTCCGGACAGGGCAGACACCGGGGAG. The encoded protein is CASSLGPDRADTGE. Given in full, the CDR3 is CASSLGPDRADTGELFF.

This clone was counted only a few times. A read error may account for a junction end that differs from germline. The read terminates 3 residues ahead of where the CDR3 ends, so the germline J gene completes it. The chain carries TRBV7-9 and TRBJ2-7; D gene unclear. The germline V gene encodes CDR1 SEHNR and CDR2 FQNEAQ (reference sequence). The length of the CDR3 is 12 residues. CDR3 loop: CSSSLSAYEQYF. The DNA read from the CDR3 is TGTTCCAGCAGCTTATCAGCCTACGAG.

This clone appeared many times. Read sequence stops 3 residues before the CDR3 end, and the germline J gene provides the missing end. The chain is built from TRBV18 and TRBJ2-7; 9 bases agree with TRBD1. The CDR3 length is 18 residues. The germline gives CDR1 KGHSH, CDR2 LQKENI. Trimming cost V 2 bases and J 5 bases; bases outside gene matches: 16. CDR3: CASSPVLTNRGPVHEQYF. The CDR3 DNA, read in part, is TGTGCCAGCTCACCAGTCCTTACGAACAGGGGGCCGGTTCACGAG.

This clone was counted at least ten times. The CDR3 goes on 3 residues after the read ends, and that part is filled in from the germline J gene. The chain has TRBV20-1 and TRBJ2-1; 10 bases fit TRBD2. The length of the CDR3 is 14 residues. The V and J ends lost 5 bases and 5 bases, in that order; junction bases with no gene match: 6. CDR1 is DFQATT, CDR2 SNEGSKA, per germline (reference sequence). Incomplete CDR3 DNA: TGCAGTGCTGAGCCGGGACTAGCGAACAATGAG. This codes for CSAEPGLANNE. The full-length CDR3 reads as CSAEPGLANNEQFF.